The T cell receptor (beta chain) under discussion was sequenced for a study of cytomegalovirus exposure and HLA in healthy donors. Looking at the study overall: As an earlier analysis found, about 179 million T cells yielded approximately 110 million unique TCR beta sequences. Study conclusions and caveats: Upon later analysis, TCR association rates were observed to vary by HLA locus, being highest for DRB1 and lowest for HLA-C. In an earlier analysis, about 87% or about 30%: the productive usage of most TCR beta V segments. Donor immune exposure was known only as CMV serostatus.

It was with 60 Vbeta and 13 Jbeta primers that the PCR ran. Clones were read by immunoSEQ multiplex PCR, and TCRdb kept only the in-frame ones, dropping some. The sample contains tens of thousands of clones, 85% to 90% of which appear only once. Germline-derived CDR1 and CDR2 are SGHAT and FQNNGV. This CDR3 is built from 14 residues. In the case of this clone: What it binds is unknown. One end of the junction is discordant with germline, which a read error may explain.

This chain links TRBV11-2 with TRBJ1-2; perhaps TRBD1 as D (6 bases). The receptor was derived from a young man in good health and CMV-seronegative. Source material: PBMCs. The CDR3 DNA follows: TGTGCCAGCAGCTTATGGACAGAAGAAGGTGTCTCAATCTTC. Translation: CASSLWTEEGVSIF. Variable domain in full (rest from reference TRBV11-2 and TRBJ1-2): EAGVAQSPRYKIIEKRQSVAFWCNPISGHATLYWYQQILGQGPKLLIQFQNNGVVDDSQLPKDRFSAERLKGVDSTLKIQPAKLEDSAVYLCASSLWTEEGVSIFGSGTRLTVV.